Below, 20 T cell receptor beta chains from the same sample are listed, as sequenced in a study of cytotoxic CD8 clonotypes in ibrutinib-treated CLL (dated by TCRdb to the early 2020s). The time point label here, explained by the study, means: progressive disease on ibrutinib. Libraries were prepared through the immunoSEQ multiplex PCR assay. In its TCRdb copy, this immuneACCESS table keeps in-frame sequences only and misses some clones. Where compared with another copy, unresolved V genes explain less than half of these, and the others have no known cause. Present in this sample are about 32,000 clones, 65% to 75% of which were seen just once. The top ten constitute approximately 15% of the sample. The starting material was PBMCs, obtained at disease progression, from a patient treated with ibrutinib. All receptors come from a human donor with chronic lymphocytic leukemia.

V usage is TRBV6-5 and J usage is TRBJ2-2; tentative D call: TRBD2 (5 bases). Germline loops: CDR1 MNHEY, CDR2 SVGAGI. Trimming removed 0 bases at V and 2 bases at J, with 10 bases between. The CDR3 runs to 16 residues. CDR3 sequence reads: CASSYSTSGNTGELFF. The CDR3 DNA is TGTGCCAGCAGTTACTCGACCAGCGGAAACACCGGGGAGCTGTTTTTT.

The V gene is TRBV5-8, the J gene TRBJ2-7; tentative D call: TRBD2 (5 bases). Germline CDR1 and CDR2: SGHTS and YDEGEE. CDR3 length: 15 amino acids. V lost 4 bases and J lost 0, with 14 bases in between. CDR3 nucleotide sequence: TGTGCCAGCAGCCGGGTGGGAGCAAACTCCTACGAGCAGTACTTC. Residues: CASSRVGANSYEQYF.

The chain recombines TRBV6-5 with TRBJ2-1, with D possibly TRBD1 on 5 matching bases. The germline V gene has CDR1 MNHEY and CDR2 SVGAGI. V lost 2 bases and J 12 bases, leaving 11 bases between the germline ends. The CDR3 has 12 residues. The CDR3 sequence: CASSYDRGPQFF. CDR3 in DNA: TGTGCCAGCAGTTACGATAGGGGTCCGCAGTTCTTC.

DNA of the CDR3: TGTGCCAGCAGTGGGTCCGTTAATGAAAAACTGTTTTTT. This translates into CASSGSVNEKLFF. J is TRBJ1-4 and V is TRBV27; no clear D gene. This CDR3 comprises 13 residues. V lost 5 bases to trimming and J lost 4 bases, with 8 bases between them. Per the germline V gene, CDR1 is MNHEY and CDR2 is SMNVEV (reference sequence).

This chain uses TRBV5-1 with TRBJ2-1, with D perhaps matching TRBD2 (6 bases). V shed 0 bases and J shed 8 bases, with 12 bases lying between them. Germline lookup yields CDR1 SGHRS and CDR2 YFSETQ. CDR3 size: 14 residues. The CDR3 region is CASSLGGAGDEQFF. Here the CDR3 DNA reads TGCGCCAGCAGCTTGGGCGGGGCTGGGGATGAGCAGTTCTTC.

V usage is TRBV14 and J usage is TRBJ2-7; D is uncertain. The germline V gene has CDR1 SGHDN and CDR2 FVKESK. This CDR3 spans 13 amino acids. V lost 4 bases and J lost 1, with 8 bases in between. The CDR3 protein is CASSRMGSYEQYF. The CDR3 DNA is TGTGCCAGCAGCCGTATGGGGTCCTACGAGCAGTACTTC.

The J gene is TRBJ2-7, the V gene TRBV12-5; no firm D call. CDR1 is LGHNT, CDR2 FRNRAP, per germline. V shed 5 bases and J shed 0 bases, with 11 bases lying between them. The CDR3 loop spans 14 amino acids. Here the CDR3 reads CASGQAPSSYEQYF. CDR3 DNA: TGTGCTAGTGGTCAAGCACCGAGCTCCTACGAGCAGTACTTC.

The genes are TRBV7-9 and TRBJ2-7, with D unresolved. With 5 bases removed from V and 4 bases from J, the gap between germline ends came to 18 bases. The V gene's germline CDR1 is SEHNR and CDR2 FQNEAQ (reference sequence). There are 15 residues in the CDR3. In DNA, the CDR3 is TGTGCCAGCAGCACCCTTAAAGGAAGGAGATACGAGCAGTACTTC. Translating it yields CASSTLKGRRYEQYF.

This clone was counted between two and nine times. The V gene is TRBV25-1, the J gene TRBJ1-4; 9 nucleotides line up with TRBD1. V was pared by 4 bases and J by 7 bases, with 7 bases of the junction left unmatched. Germline assignment: CDR1 MGHDK and CDR2 SYGVNS. CDR3 size: 15 residues. The CDR3 DNA reads TGTGCCAGCAGTGTATTGACAGGGGGGGGTGAAAAACTGTTTTTT. Translation: CASSVLTGGGEKLFF.

The rearrangement joins TRBV19 to TRBJ2-5; 10 nucleotides line up with TRBD1. The CDR3 is 17 residues long. Germline V gives CDR1 LNHDA, CDR2 SQIVND (reference sequence). V gave up 3 bases and J gave up 5 bases; unmatched junction bases: 12. The CDR3 region is CASSIFRQGAIGETQYF. In nucleotides, the CDR3 is TGTGCCAGTAGTATTTTCCGACAGGGGGCGATTGGTGAGACCCAGTACTTC.

The chain is built from TRBV5-1 and TRBJ2-1; D might be TRBD1 (5 bases). CDR1 is SGHRS, CDR2 YFSETQ, per germline. There are 16 residues in the CDR3. V dropped 0 bases and J dropped 10 bases, with 20 bases sitting between them. Here the CDR3 DNA reads TGCGCCAGCAGCTTGGCGGCGAGCATAGGGGCCGGGGAGCAGTTCTTC. Translated, it gives CASSLAASIGAGEQFF.

In this sample, this clone turned up many times. The chain carries TRBV25-1 and TRBJ2-1; TRBD1 aligns across 10 bases. Looked up from germline, CDR1 is MGHDK and CDR2 is SYGVNS. This CDR3 is built from 14 residues. Germline trimming cut 7 bases from V and 2 bases from J; bases unmatched to any gene: 2. The chain's CDR3 is CASKGQGPYNEQFF. The CDR3 DNA sequence: TGTGCCAGCAAGGGACAGGGGCCCTACAATGAGCAGTTCTTC.

This rearrangement joins TRBV7-8 to TRBJ2-5, with D perhaps TRBD1 (6 bases). The CDR3 consists of 13 residues. Germline assignment: CDR1 SGHVS and CDR2 FQNEAQ. Trimming removed 6 bases from V and 5 bases from J, with 13 bases in between. This CDR3 is CASSYTGRETQYF. The CDR3 bases are TGTGCCAGCAGTTACACAGGGCGGGAGACCCAGTACTTC.

The rearrangement uses TRBV7-8 and TRBJ1-1, with D maybe TRBD1 (5 bases). CDR1 and CDR2 from the germline V gene are SGHVS and FQNEAQ. Trimming left V 1 base short and J 4 bases short, with 13 bases between. The CDR3 sequence is 15 residues long. CDR3 loop: CASSLGGGRSTEAFF. The CDR3 DNA reads as TGTGCCAGCAGCTTAGGGGGGGGTCGCAGCACTGAAGCTTTCTTT.

The chain employs TRBV5-6 and TRBJ2-1; 10 positions match TRBD1. Per germline, CDR1 SGHDT and CDR2 YYEEEE. This CDR3 has 15 amino acids. V lost 1 base and J lost 10; bases outside the gene matches: 8. The CDR3 here is CASSLRGTGVGEQFF. CDR3 coding DNA: TGTGCCAGCAGCTTGCGCGGGACAGGGGTGGGGGAGCAGTTCTTC.

Here the CDR3 DNA reads TGTGCCAGCAGCCGTGGGACGGAGCCAGGGGATGAGCAGTTCTTC. This translates into CASSRGTEPGDEQFF. This sequence joins TRBV5-4 and TRBJ2-1; D is possibly TRBD1 (6 bases). The length of the CDR3 is 15 residues. The V and J ends lost 4 bases and 8 bases respectively, with 19 bases between them. CDR1 and CDR2 (germline): SGHNT, YYREEE (reference sequence).

The chain has TRBV6-5 and TRBJ1-1; unclear D gene. CDR1 is MNHEY and CDR2 is SVGAGI in the germline V gene. V was trimmed by 6 bases and J by 7 bases, leaving 9 bases between them. The CDR3 sequence is 11 residues long. CDR3 residues: CASSSPNEAFF. The CDR3 coding sequence is TGTGCCAGCAGCTCCCCAAATGAAGCTTTCTTT.

The CDR3: CASSESWAGSDTQYF. The DNA of the CDR3 is TGCGCCAGCAGTGAGTCATGGGCGGGGTCAGATACGCAGTATTTT. The rearrangement links TRBV10-2 to TRBJ2-3; possible D gene TRBD2, 6 bases. Trimming shortened V by 0 bases and J by 4 bases, and 11 bases separated the two germline ends. This CDR3 has 15 residues. Germline CDR1 is WSHSY and CDR2 is SAAADI.

In DNA, the CDR3 is TGTGCCAGCAGCTTTCCAATCCGGGGGGGCACTGAAGCTTTCTTT. Translating gives CASSFPIRGGTEAFF. This chain links TRBV6-1 with TRBJ1-1; TRBD1 is a possible D gene (5 bases). The ends were cut back, 6 bases at V and 4 bases at J, with 18 bases in the middle. This CDR3 is built from 15 residues. Per germline, CDR1 MNHNS and CDR2 SASEGT.

As DNA, the CDR3 is TGTGCCAGTAAGGGTCTGGGGGGTGGGGAGTGGAATCAGCCCCAGCATTTT. It is translated as CASKGLGGGEWNQPQHF. This chain uses TRBV19 with TRBJ1-5, with a tentative D call TRBD1 (5 bases). This CDR3 is 17 amino acids long. V shed 7 bases and J shed 4 bases, with 23 bases lying between them. Germline V gene data show CDR1 as LNHDA and CDR2 as SQIVND (reference sequence).